The subject of this entry is one T cell receptor beta chain. These data are taken from a study of blood T cell repertoires in COVID-19. At the level of the study: COVID-19 samples collected from the United States, Italy and Spain covered acute and convalescent phases. Sources were T cells, B-cell-depleted T cells, or PBMCs; the material itself was cDNA or gDNA.

Original processing methods: It was from reference gene primer amplification that nucleated cell counts were estimated. The method was immunoSEQ multiplex PCR; TCRdb's version includes in-frame clones alone and lacks a portion of them. V and J calls and clone size are given by that table; D and trimming were obtained from the DNA. Among roughly 28,000 clones, over 70% were seen once, and the ten largest hold roughly 8%. With V trimmed by 2 bases and J by 4 bases, 4 bases remained unmatched. The CDR3 consists of 13 residues. Germline CDR1 reads GTSNPN; CDR2 reads SVGIG (reference sequence). The sample comprised peripheral blood. The clonotype comes from a woman in her seventies with active or convalescent COVID-19. The chain recombines TRBV30 with TRBJ1-1; 7 bases align to TRBD1. CDR3 DNA sequence: TGTGCCTGGAGTCGAGACAGGGCCACTGAAGCTTTCTTT. Amino acids: CAWSRDRATEAFF. Full variable domain (outside the CDR3, taken from reference TRBV30 and TRBJ1-1): SQTIHQWPATLVQPVGSPLSLECTVEGTSNPNLYWYRQAAGRGLQLLFYSVGIGQISSEVPQNLSASRPQDRQFILSSKKLLLSDSGFYLCAWSRDRATEAFFGQGTRLTVV.